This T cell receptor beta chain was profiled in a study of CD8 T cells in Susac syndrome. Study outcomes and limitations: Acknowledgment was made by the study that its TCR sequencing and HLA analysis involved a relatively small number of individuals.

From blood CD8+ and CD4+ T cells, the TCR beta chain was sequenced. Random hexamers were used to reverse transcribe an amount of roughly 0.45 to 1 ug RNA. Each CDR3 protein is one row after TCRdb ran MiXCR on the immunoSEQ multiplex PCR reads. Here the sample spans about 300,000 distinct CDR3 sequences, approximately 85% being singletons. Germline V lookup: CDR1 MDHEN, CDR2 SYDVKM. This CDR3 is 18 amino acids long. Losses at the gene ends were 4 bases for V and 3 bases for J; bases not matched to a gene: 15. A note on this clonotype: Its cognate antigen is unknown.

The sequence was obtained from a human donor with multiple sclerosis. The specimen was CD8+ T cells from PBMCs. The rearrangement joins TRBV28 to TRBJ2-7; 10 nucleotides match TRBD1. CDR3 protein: CASSSWTGGPVRYYEQYF. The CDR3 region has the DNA TGTGCCAGCAGTTCCTGGACAGGGGGGCCGGTGCGCTACTACGAGCAGTACTTC. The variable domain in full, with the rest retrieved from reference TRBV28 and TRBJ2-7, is DVKVTQSSRYLVKRTGEKVFLECVQDMDHENMFWYRQDPGLGLRLIYFSYDVKMKEKGDIPEGYSVSREKKERFSLILESASTNQTSMYLCASSSWTGGPVRYYEQYFGPGTRLTVT.